A single sample gave rise to the 21 T cell receptor beta chains below, sequenced in a study of response to subunit inactivated influenza vaccine. One entry per CDR3 protein, called by TCRdb with MiXCR from the RT-PCR reads. The repertoire holds more than 400,000 distinct CDR3 sequences, with approximately 7.7% as singletons. The specimen was PBMCs from blood, collected less than 25 months after vaccination. All receptors derive from a man aged 45-69 years who received an inactivated influenza vaccine.

Ten or more counts support this clonotype. J is TRBJ1-2 and V is TRBV29-1; possible D gene TRBD1, 6 bases. V was cut by 7 bases and J by 3 bases, with 15 bases left in between. The germline gives CDR1 SQVTM, CDR2 ANQGSEA. The CDR3 contains 13 residues. The CDR3 is CSASTGTDYGYTF. DNA for the CDR3: TGCAGCGCAAGTACAGGGACCGACTATGGCTACACCTTC. Looking up the rest from reference TRBV29-1 and TRBJ1-2 gives the full variable domain: SAVISQKPSRDICQRGTSLTIQCQVDSQVTMMFWYRQQPGQSLTLIATANQGSEATYESGFVIDKFPISRPNLTFSTLTVSNMSPEDSSIYLCSASTGTDYGYTFGSGTRLTVV.

This clonotype was seen more than once but under ten times. The chain joins TRBV20-1 to TRBJ1-4; TRBD1 matches at 7 bases. V shed 4 bases, J shed 9 bases, and the junction held 14 bases outside the gene matches. Germline values: CDR1 DFQATT, CDR2 SNEGSKA (reference sequence). The CDR3 is 15 amino acids. The CDR3 loop reads CSAIGREGQAQKLFF. As DNA, the CDR3 is TGCAGTGCTATCGGGCGGGAAGGACAGGCCCAAAAACTGTTTTTT.

In its sample, this clonotype was seen many times. This chain connects TRBV7-2 to TRBJ2-3, with D possibly matching TRBD2 (6 bases). The CDR3 runs to 18 residues. Germline loops: CDR1 SGHTA, CDR2 FQGNSA. V lost 0 bases to trimming and J lost 2 bases, with 18 bases between them. CDR3 DNA: TGTGCCAGCAGCTTAGCGGGGGGTGGTAGCGGTATCACAGATACGCAGTATTTT. Translated, it gives CASSLAGGGSGITDTQYF.

The chain couples TRBV5-1 to TRBJ1-2; no reliable D call. The CDR3 is 13 residues long. CDR1 is SGHRS, CDR2 YFSETQ, per germline. V dropped 4 bases and J dropped 0 bases, with 7 bases sitting between them. CDR3: CASSIDSNYGYTF. In DNA, the CDR3 is TGCGCCAGCAGCATAGATTCTAACTATGGCTACACCTTC.

The gene calls are TRBV5-1 and TRBJ2-5; D is ambiguous. CDR1 and CDR2 from the germline V gene are SGHRS and YFSETQ. The V end lost 4 bases, the J end lost 3 bases, and 13 bases lay between the germline ends. This CDR3 comprises 14 residues. In nucleotides, the CDR3 is TGCGCCAGCAGCCCAGGTGGTAGGAAAGAGACCCAGTACTTC. Protein: CASSPGGRKETQYF. Supplemented by reference TRBV5-1 and TRBJ2-5, the full variable domain reads KAGVTQTPRYLIKTRGQQVTLSCSPISGHRSVSWYQQTPGQGLQFLFEYFSETQRNKGNFPGRFSGRQFSNSRSEMNVSTLELGDSALYLCASSPGGRKETQYFGPGTRLLVL.

In its sample, this clonotype was seen a few times. The V and J genes are TRBV20-1 and TRBJ2-5; D gene unclear. Trimming removed 3 bases at V and 1 base at J, with 9 bases between. The CDR3 has 13 residues. CDR1 and CDR2 (germline): DFQATT, SNEGSKA (reference sequence). This CDR3 is CSASDGPQETQYF. In DNA form, the CDR3 reads TGCAGTGCTAGTGATGGGCCCCAAGAGACCCAGTACTTC.

The chain joins TRBV11-2 to TRBJ2-3; 10 bases fit TRBD2. The CDR3 spans 16 residues. The V gene's germline CDR1 is SGHAT and CDR2 FQNNGV. V trimming: 4 bases; J trimming: 4 bases; junction bases outside the gene matches: 8. As DNA, the CDR3 is TGTGCCAGCAGCTCCAGCGGGAGGGCCGGGGCAGATACGCAGTATTTT. As protein: CASSSSGRAGADTQYF.

This clonotype was seen many times. Written as DNA, the CDR3 is TGTGCCAGTAGTATGAGAACTGAAGCTTTCTTT. Protein: CASSMRTEAFF. J is TRBJ1-1 and V is TRBV19; D is uncertain. This CDR3 spans 11 amino acids. Germline V gives CDR1 LNHDA, CDR2 SQIVND (reference sequence). Between the trimmed V and J ends, which lost 3 bases and 5 bases, there was a span of 4 bases. Full variable domain (remainder filled in from reference TRBV19 and TRBJ1-1): DGGITQSPKYLFRKEGQNVTLSCEQNLNHDAMYWYRQDPGQGLRLIYYSQIVNDFQKGDIAEGYSVSREKKESFPLTVTSAQKNPTAFYLCASSMRTEAFFGQGTRLTVV.

The rearrangement joins TRBV7-9 to TRBJ2-5, with TRBD1 identical over 7 bases. CDR3 length: 16 residues. Germline assignment: CDR1 SEHNR and CDR2 FQNEAQ (reference sequence). Germline trimming cut 4 bases from V and 0 bases from J; bases unmatched to any gene: 8. The CDR3 region is CASSWEIGQDQETQYF. CDR3 in DNA: TGTGCCAGCAGCTGGGAGATCGGACAGGACCAAGAGACCCAGTACTTC.

This clonotype came up a few times. The chain employs TRBV5-1 and TRBJ1-1; unclear D gene. Germline CDR1 and CDR2: SGHRS and YFSETQ. The CDR3 length is 14 residues. V lost 4 bases, J lost 1 base, and 11 bases lay in between. CDR3 amino acids: CASSVRSGNTEAFF. The CDR3 nucleotides are TGCGCCAGCAGCGTAAGAAGTGGGAACACTGAAGCTTTCTTT.

This clonotype has at least ten counts. The chain is built from TRBV10-3 and TRBJ1-2; 12 bases are a match to TRBD1. Germline trimming cut 6 bases from V and 6 bases from J; bases unmatched to any gene: 8. The V gene's germline CDR1 is ENHRY and CDR2 SYGVKD. This CDR3 is 15 amino acids long. The CDR3 DNA reads as TGTGCCATCAGGGGTACCGGGACAGGGGGCGATGGCTACACCTTC. Protein sequence: CAIRGTGTGGDGYTF.

A few counts support this clonotype. CDR3 region: CASSPTIWGTEAFF. CDR3 nucleotide sequence: TGTGCCAGCAGTCCAACAATTTGGGGCACTGAAGCTTTCTTT. The V call is TRBV12-3 or TRBV12-4, the J call TRBJ1-1; D is undetermined. Trimming removed 5 bases from V and 4 bases from J, with 14 bases in between. The CDR3 has 14 amino acids.

The chain links TRBV30 to TRBJ1-2; D unclear. Germline CDR1 and CDR2: GTSNPN and SVGIG (reference sequence). This CDR3 is built from 14 residues. V lost 2 bases, J lost 0 bases, and 10 bases lay in between. The DNA of the CDR3 is TGTGCCTGGAGTACAGCATCTTCTAACTATGGCTACACCTTC. Protein: CAWSTASSNYGYTF.

The genes are TRBV12-3 or TRBV12-4 and TRBJ1-1, with D unclear. V shed 3 bases and J shed 0 bases, with 8 bases lying between them. This CDR3 comprises 14 residues. In DNA, the CDR3 is TGTGCCAGCAGTTTCGACGGCATGAACACTGAAGCTTTCTTT. It yields the protein CASSFDGMNTEAFF.

This clonotype was counted only a few times. V usage is TRBV6-5 and J usage is TRBJ1-1; D is unresolved. Germline V CDR1 and CDR2: MNHEY, SVGAGI. V gave up 0 bases and J gave up 2 bases, with 13 bases separating them. The CDR3 is 16 residues long. CDR3: CASSYSPRFGNTEAFF. The CDR3 DNA is TGTGCCAGCAGTTACTCCCCGCGGTTCGGTAACACTGAAGCTTTCTTT.

V is TRBV5-1 and J is TRBJ1-6; 7 bases map to TRBD1. J gave up 4 bases and V 4 bases, and 8 bases lay outside the gene matches. The length of the CDR3 is 16 residues. Germline-derived CDR1 and CDR2 are SGHRS and YFSETQ. CDR3 DNA sequence: TGCGCCAGCAGCAGTGCAGGGGGTGGATATAATTCACCCCTCCACTTT. This sequence encodes CASSSAGGGYNSPLHF.

On this clonotype: Given a much more abundant clone one base away, this may be a read error. The gene calls are TRBV29-1 and TRBJ1-1; D possibly corresponds to TRBD1 (5 bases). The CDR3 is 14 amino acids. From germline, CDR1 is SQVTM and CDR2 ANQGSEA. DNA for the CDR3: TGCAGCGTTACCCAGGGACCCCTGAACACTGAAGTTTTCTTT. The encoded protein is CSVTQGPLNTEVFF.

V gene TRBV11-2 combines with J gene TRBJ2-5, with 14 positions matching TRBD2. This CDR3 has 18 residues. Germline CDR1 is SGHAT and CDR2 is FQNNGV. The J segment lost 0 bases and the V segment lost 6 bases, leaving 9 bases of the junction unmatched. The CDR3 DNA is TGTGCCAGCAGTCCCGGGACTAGCGGGGGAAGGTACCAAGAGACCCAGTACTTC. It yields the protein CASSPGTSGGRYQETQYF.

In this sample, this clonotype turned up many times. The chain joins TRBV12-3 or TRBV12-4 to TRBJ2-7; D uncertain. V was shortened by 5 bases and J by 5 bases, with 7 bases between the two germline ends. This CDR3 is built from 11 residues. The CDR3 loop is CASSKMNEQYF. In DNA form, the CDR3 reads TGTGCCAGCAGTAAGATGAACGAGCAGTACTTC.

This clonotype appeared a few times. The chain joins TRBV14 to TRBJ2-2; D gene uncertain. CDR1 and CDR2 (germline): SGHDN, FVKESK. The CDR3 is made up of 15 amino acids. V shed 0 bases and J shed 2 bases, with 7 bases lying between them. CDR3 nucleotides: TGTGCCAGCAGCCAAGATTGGGCTAACACCGGGGAGCTGTTTTTT. This encodes CASSQDWANTGELFF.

This clonotype was recorded many times. The V call is TRBV7-2, the J call TRBJ2-7; a possible D gene is TRBD1 (5 bases). Germline V gene sequence: CDR1 SGHTA, CDR2 FQGNSA. The CDR3 has 14 amino acids. The V and J ends lost 5 bases and 4 bases respectively, with 15 bases between them. CDR3 in DNA: TGTGCCAGCAGCCCCAGCCGACAGAATTACGAGCAGTACTTC. It yields the protein CASSPSRQNYEQYF.